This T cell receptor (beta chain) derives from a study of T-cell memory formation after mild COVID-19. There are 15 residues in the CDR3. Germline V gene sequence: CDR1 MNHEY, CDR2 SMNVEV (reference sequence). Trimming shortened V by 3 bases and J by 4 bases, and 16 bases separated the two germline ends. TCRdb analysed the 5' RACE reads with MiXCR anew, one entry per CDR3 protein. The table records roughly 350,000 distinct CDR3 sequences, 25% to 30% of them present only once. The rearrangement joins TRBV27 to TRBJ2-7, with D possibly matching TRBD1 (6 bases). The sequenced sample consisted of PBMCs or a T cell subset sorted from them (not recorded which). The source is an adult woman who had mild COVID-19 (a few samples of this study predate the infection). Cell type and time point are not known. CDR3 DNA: TGTGCCAGCAGTTTTTCCGCGACAGGTAATTACGAGCAGTACTTC. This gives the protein CASSFSATGNYEQYF.